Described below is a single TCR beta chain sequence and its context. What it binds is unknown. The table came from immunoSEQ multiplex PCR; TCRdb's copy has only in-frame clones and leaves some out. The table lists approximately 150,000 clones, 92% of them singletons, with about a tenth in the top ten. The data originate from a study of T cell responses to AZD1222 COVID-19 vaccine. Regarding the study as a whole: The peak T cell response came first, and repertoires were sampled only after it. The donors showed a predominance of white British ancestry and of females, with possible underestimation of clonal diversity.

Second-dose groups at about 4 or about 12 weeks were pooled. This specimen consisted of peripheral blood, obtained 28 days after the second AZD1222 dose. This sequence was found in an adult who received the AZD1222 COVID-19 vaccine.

The CDR3 DNA reads TGTGCCACGGCGTGGACAGGGGCTAGCAATGAGCAGTTCTTC. Protein sequence: CATAWTGASNEQFF. This sequence joins TRBV15 and TRBJ2-1; 9 bases match TRBD1. The CDR3 length is 14 residues. Germline V gene lookup returns CDR1 LNHNV and CDR2 YYDKDF (reference sequence). Trimming cost V 9 bases and J 6 bases; bases outside gene matches: 9.